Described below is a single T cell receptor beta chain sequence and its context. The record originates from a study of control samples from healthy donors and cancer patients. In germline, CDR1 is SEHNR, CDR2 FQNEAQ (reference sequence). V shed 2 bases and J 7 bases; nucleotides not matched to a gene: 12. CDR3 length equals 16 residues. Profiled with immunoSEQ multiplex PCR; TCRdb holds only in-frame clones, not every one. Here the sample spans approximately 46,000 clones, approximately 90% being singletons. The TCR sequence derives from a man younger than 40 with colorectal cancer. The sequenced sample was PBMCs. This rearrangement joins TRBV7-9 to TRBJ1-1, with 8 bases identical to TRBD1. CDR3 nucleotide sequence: TGTGCCAGCAGCTTATTACCGGGACAGGTCACACTTGAAGCTTTCTTT. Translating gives CASSLLPGQVTLEAFF.